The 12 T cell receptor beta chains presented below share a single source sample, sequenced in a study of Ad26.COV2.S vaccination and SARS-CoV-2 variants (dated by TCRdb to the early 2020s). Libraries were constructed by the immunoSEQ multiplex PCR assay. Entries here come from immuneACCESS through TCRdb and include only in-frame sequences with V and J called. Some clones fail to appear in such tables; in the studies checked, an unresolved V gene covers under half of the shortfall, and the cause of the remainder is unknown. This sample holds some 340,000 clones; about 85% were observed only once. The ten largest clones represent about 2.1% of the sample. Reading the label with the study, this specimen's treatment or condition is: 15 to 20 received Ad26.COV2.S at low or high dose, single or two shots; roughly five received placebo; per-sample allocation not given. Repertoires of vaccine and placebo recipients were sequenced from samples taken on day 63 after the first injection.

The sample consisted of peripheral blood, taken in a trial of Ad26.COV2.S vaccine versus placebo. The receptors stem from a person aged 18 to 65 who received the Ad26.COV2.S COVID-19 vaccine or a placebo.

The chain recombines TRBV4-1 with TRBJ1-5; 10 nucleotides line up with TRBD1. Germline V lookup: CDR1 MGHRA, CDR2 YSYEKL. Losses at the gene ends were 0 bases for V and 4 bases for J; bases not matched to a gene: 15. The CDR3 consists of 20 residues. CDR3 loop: CASSQDVDRGAPRRNQPQHF. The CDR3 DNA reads TGCGCCAGCAGCCAAGATGTGGACAGGGGGGCCCCTCGGCGAAATCAGCCCCAGCATTTT.

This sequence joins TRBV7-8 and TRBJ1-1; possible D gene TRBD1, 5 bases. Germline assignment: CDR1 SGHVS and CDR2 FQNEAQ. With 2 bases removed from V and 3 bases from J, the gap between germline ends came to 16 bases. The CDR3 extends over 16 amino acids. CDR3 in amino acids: CASSLMVRVLHTEAFF. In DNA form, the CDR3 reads TGTGCCAGCAGCTTAATGGTCAGGGTTTTACACACTGAAGCTTTCTTT.

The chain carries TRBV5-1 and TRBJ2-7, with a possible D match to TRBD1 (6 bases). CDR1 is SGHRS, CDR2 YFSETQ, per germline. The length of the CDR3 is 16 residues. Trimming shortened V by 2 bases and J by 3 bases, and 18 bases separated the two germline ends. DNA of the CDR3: TGCGCCAGCAGCTTAAACTCCGGGACACGGAGCTACGAGCAGTACTTC. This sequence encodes CASSLNSGTRSYEQYF.

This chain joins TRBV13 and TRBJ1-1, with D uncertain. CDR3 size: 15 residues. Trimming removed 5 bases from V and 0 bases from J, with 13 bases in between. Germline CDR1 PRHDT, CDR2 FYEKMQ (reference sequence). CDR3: CASSLRNRMNTEAFF. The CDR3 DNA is TGTGCCAGCAGCCTTAGGAACAGAATGAACACTGAAGCTTTCTTT.

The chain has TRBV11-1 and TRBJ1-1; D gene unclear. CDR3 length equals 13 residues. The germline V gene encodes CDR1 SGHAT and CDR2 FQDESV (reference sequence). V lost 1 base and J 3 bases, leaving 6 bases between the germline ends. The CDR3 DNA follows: TGTGCCAGCAGCTTAGGTCGATACACTGAAGCTTTCTTT. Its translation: CASSLGRYTEAFF. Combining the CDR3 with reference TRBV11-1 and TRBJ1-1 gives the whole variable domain EAEVAQSPRYKITEKSQAVAFWCDPISGHATLYWYRQILGQGPELLVQFQDESVVDDSQLPKDRFSAERLKGVDSTLKIQPAELGDSAMYLCASSLGRYTEAFFGQGTRLTVV.

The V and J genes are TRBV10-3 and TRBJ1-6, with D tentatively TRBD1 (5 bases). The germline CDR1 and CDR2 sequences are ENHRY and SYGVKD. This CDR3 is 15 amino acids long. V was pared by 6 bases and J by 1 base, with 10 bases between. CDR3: CAIRKGRSYNSPLHF. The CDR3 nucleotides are TGTGCCATCAGGAAGGGGCGATCCTATAATTCACCCCTCCACTTT.

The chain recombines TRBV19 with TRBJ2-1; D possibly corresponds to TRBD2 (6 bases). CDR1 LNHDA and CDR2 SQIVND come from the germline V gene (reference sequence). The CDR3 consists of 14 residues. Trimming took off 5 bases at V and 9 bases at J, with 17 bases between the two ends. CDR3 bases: TGTGCCAGTAGTTATGGGGACTCCTTTTCTGAGCAGTTCTTC. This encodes CASSYGDSFSEQFF.

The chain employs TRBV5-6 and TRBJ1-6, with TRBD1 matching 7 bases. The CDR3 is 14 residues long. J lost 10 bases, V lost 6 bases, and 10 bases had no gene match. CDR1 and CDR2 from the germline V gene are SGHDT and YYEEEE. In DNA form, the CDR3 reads TGTGCCAGCATCGAAAACAGGGGTAGCTCACCCCTCCACTTT. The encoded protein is CASIENRGSSPLHF.

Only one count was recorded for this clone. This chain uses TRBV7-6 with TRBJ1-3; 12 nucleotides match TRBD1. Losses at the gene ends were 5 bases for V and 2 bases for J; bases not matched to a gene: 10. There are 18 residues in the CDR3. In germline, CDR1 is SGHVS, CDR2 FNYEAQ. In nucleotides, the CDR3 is TGTGCCAGCAGCCCGGGACAGGGGGCGTCTTTCCCTGGAAACACCATATATTTT. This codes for CASSPGQGASFPGNTIYF.

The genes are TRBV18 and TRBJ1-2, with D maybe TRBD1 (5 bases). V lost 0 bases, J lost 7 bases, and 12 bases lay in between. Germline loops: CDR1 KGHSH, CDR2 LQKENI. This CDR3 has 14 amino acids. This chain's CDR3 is CASSPPGQGSGYTF. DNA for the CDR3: TGTGCCAGCTCACCACCAGGCCAGGGCAGTGGCTACACCTTC.

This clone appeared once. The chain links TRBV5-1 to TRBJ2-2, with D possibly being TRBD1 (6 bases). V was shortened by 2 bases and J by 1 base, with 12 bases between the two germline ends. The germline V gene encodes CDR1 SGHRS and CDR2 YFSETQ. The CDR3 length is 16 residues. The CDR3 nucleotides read TGCGCCAGCAGCTTTCTTCCGGGACAGAACACCGGGGAGCTGTTTTTT. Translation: CASSFLPGQNTGELFF.

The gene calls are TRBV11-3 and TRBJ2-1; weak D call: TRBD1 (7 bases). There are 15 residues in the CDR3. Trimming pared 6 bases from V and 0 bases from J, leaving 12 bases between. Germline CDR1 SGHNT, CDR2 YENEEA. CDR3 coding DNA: TGTGCCAGCAGGAGACAGGGAGGCTCCTACAATGAGCAGTTCTTC. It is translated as CASRRQGGSYNEQFF. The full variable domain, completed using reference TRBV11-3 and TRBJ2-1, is EAGVVQSPRYKIIEKKQPVAFWCNPISGHNTLYWYLQNLGQGPELLIRYENEEAVDDSQLPKDRFSAERLKGVDSTLKIQPAELGDSAVYLCASRRQGGSYNEQFFGPGTRLTVL.